The 5 T cell receptor beta chains presented below share a single source sample, sequenced in a study of cytomegalovirus exposure and HLA in healthy donors. Here immunoSEQ multiplex PCR was the method, and the copy in TCRdb shows in-frame clones only, minus some. The sample yields around 160,000 clones, roughly 91% seen once. The sequencing sample was made of PBMCs. The receptor set was obtained from a man between 18 and 35 years old in good health and CMV-seronegative.

The chain links TRBV28 to TRBJ2-3; D possibly corresponds to TRBD2 (5 bases). The CDR3 has 16 amino acids. Looked up from germline, CDR1 is MDHEN and CDR2 is SYDVKM. V was trimmed by 4 bases and J by 4 bases, leaving 18 bases between them. The CDR3 region has the DNA TGTGCCAGCAGTTCTATTGATCACCTAGCAGCAGATACGCAGTATTTT. It codes for CASSSIDHLAADTQYF.

This chain uses TRBV29-1 with TRBJ2-5; the match to TRBD1 covers 12 bases. There are 13 residues in the CDR3. Germline loops: CDR1 SQVTM, CDR2 ANQGSEA. J was trimmed by 7 bases and V by 4 bases; bases with no gene match: 4. CDR3 DNA sequence: TGCAGCGTTGGGGGACAGGGGGCGTTGACCCAGTACTTC. It translates to CSVGGQGALTQYF.

The chain recombines TRBV4-1 with TRBJ1-1; D is unresolved. The V end lost 3 bases, the J end lost 11 bases, and 10 bases lay between the germline ends. This CDR3 is 11 amino acids long. The germline V gene encodes CDR1 MGHRA and CDR2 YSYEKL. The CDR3, as DNA: TGCGCCAGCAGCCACCGGTTCGGGGCTTTCTTT. It translates to CASSHRFGAFF.

The chain links TRBV27 to TRBJ1-3; possibly TRBD1 for D (6 bases). The V end was cut by 7 bases, the J end by 4 bases, with 8 bases between. CDR1 MNHEY and CDR2 SMNVEV come from the germline V gene (reference sequence). The CDR3 covers 12 residues. CDR3 in amino acids: CASMGAGNTIYF. The CDR3 DNA follows: TGTGCCAGCATGGGGGCCGGAAACACCATATATTTT.

V and J are TRBV29-1 and TRBJ1-5; TRBD1 aligns across 7 bases. The V gene's germline CDR1 is SQVTM and CDR2 ANQGSEA. The length of the CDR3 is 14 residues. The V segment lost 5 bases and the J segment 4 bases; nucleotides outside the gene matches: 8. As DNA, the CDR3 is TGCAGCGTTTTGGAGGGGGCTAAGAATCAGCCCCAGCATTTT. Its translation is CSVLEGAKNQPQHF.